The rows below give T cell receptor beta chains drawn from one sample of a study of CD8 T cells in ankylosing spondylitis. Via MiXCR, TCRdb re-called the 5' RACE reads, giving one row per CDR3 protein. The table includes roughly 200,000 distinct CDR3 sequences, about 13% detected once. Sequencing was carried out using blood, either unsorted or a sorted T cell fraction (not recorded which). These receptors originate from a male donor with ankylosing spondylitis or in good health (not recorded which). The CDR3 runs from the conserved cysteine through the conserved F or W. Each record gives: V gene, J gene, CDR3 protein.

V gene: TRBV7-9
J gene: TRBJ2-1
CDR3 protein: CASRSGLAGYNEQFF

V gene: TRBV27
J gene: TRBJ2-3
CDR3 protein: CASGGASTDTQYF

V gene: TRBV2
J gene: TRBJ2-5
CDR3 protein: CASSGTGWEETQYF

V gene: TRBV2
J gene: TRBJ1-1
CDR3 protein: CASSSLFGLNTEAFF

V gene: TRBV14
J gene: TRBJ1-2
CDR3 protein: CAILRGDGYTF

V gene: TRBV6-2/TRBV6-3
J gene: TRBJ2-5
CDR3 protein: CASRGLEIETQYF

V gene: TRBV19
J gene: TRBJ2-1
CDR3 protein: CASSLSDGYNEQFF

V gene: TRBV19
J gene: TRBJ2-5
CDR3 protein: CASSIVAGDTAETQYF

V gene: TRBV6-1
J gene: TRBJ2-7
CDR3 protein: CASGTAYEQYF

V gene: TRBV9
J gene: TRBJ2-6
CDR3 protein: CASSVMYARPNSGANVLTF

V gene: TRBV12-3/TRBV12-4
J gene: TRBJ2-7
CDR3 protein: CASSLASYEQYF

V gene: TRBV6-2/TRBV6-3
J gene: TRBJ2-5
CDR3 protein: CASSYGRPAGEGETQYF

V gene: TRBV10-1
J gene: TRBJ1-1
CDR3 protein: CASSESRGGEAFF

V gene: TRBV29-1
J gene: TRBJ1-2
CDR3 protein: CSVEGTTSGYTF

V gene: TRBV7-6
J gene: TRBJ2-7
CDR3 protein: CASRGSGYEQYF

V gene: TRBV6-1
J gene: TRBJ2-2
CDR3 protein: CASSENRLAGGNTGELFF

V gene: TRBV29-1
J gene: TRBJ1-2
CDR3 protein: CSVITGTGSSTNYGYTF

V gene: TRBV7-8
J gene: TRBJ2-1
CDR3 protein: CASSYRLAGTYNEQFF

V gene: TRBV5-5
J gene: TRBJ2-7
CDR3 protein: CASGPWAGSYEQYF

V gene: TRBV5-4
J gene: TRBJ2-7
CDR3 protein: CASSSGRASYEQYF

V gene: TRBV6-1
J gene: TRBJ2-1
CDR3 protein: CASSPGLAGGRNEQFF

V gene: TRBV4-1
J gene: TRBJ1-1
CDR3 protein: CASSQDGAPNTEAFF

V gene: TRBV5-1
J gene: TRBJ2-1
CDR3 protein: CASSWGVGDNEQFF

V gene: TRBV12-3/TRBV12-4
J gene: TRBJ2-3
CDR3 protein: CASSPAAGFTDTQYF

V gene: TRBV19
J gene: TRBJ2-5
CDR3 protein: CASSASGGAGETQYF

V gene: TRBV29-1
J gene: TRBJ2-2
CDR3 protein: CSYAGGLGELFF

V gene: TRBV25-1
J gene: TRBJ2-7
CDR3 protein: CDSSGTGYYEQYF

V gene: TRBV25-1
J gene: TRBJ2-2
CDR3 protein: CASSEGLLTGELFF

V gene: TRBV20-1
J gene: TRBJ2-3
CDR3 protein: CSAGTASSTDTQYF

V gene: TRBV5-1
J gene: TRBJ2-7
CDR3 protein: CASSFQALDRGIYEQYF

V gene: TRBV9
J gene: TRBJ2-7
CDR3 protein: CASSVRTGGNYEQYF

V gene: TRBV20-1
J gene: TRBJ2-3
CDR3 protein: CSARATSGRGDTQYF

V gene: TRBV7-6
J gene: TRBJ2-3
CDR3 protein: CASSPWGPTDTQYF

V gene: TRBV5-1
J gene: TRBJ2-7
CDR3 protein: CASSSGLAGAAIYEQYF

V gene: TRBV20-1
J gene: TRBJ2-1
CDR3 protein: CSARYYGGNEQFF

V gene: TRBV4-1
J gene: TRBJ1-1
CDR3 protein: CDGSEMGGGSDTEAFF

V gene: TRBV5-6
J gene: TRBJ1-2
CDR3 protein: CASITEGTNGYTF

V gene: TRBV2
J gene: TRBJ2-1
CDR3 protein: CASLAGGATYNEQFF

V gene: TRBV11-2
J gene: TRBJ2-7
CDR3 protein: CASSGYRGLYEQYF

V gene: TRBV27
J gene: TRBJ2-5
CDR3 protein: CASSLGTSGETQYF

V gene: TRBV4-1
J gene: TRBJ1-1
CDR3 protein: CASSHPEGVITEAFF

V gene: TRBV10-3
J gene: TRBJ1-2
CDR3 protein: CAIRADPRDYGYTF

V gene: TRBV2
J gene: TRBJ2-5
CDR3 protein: CASLAGGPPQETQYF

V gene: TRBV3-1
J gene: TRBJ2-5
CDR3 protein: CASSILGVQETQYF

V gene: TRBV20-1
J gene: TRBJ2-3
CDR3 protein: CSAAPSGRARADTQYF

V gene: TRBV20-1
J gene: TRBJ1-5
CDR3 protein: CSARDRGYQPQHF

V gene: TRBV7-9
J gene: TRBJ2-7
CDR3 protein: CASSQGLADSSYEQYF

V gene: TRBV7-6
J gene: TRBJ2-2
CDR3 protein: CASSPRQDPNTGELFF

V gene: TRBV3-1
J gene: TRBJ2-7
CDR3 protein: CASSLRVVPYEQYF

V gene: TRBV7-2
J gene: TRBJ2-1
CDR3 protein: CASSPVNYNEQFF

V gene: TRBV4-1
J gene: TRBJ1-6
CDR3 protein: CASSQEVGSDNSPLHF

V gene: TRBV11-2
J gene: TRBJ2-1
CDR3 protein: CASSLDPLRREGEQFF

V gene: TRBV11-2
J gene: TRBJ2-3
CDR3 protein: CASSLEAGGLRGTDTQYF